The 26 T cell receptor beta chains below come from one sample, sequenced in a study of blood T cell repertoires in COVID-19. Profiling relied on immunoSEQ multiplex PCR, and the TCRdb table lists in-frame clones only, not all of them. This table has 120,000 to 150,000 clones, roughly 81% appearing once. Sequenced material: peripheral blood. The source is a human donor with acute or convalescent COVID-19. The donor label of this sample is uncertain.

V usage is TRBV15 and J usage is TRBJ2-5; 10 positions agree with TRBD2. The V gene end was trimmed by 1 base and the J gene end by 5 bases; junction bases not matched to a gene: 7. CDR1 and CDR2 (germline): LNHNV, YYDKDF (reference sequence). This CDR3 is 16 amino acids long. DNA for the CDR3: TGTGCCACCAGCAGAGGTGGAGCGGGGGGGCAGGAGACCCAGTACTTC. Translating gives CATSRGGAGGQETQYF. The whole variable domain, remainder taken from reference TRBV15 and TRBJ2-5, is DAMVIQNPRYQVTQFGKPVTLSCSQTLNHNVMYWYQQKSSQAPKLLFHYYDKDFNNEADTPDNFQSRRPNTSFCFLDIRSPGLGDTAMYLCATSRGGAGGQETQYFGPGTRLLVL.

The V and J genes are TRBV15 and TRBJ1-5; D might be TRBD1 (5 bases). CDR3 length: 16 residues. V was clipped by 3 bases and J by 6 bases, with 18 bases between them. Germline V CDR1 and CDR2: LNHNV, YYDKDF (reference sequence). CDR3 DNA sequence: TGTGCCACCAGCAGGGAGGGCCAGGGAGAATTTCAGCCCCAGCATTTT. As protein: CATSREGQGEFQPQHF.

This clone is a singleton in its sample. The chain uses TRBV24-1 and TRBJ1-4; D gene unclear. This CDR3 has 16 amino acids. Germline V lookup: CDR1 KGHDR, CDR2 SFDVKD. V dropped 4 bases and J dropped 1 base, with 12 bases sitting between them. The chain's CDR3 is CATSEGGRLTNEKLFF. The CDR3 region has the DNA TGTGCCACCAGTGAGGGAGGAAGGCTAACTAATGAAAAACTGTTTTTT.

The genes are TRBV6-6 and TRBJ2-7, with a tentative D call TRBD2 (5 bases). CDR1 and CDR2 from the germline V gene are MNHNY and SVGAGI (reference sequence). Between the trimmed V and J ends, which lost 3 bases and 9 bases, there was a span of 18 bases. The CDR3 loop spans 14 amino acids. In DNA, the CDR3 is TGTGCCAGCAGTTATAGTGAGGCAGGAGGTGGGCAGTACTTC. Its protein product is CASSYSEAGGGQYF.

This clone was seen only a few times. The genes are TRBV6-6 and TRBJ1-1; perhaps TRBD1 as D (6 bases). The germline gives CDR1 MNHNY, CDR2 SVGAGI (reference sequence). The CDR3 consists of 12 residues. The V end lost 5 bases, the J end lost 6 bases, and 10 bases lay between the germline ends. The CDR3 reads CASSRGTAEAFF. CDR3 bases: TGTGCCAGCAGTAGGGGGACGGCTGAAGCTTTCTTT.

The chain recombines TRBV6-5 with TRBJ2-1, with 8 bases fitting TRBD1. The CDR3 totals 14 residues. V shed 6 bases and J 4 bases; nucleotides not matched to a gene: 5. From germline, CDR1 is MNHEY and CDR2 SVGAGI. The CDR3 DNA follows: TGTGCCAGCAGGGCTTGGGACAGGTACAATGAGCAGTTCTTC. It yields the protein CASRAWDRYNEQFF.

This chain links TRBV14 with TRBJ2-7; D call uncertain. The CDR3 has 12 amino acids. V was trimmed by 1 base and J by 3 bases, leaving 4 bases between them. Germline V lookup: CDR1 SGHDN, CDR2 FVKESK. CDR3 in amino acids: CASSQALYEQYF. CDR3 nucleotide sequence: TGTGCCAGCAGCCAAGCCCTCTACGAGCAGTACTTC.

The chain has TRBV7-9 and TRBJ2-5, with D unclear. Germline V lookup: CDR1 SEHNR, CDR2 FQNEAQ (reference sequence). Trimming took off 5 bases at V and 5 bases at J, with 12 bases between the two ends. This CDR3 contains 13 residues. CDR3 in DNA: TGTGCCAGCAGCCTTGAGGAATGGGAGACCCAGTACTTC. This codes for CASSLEEWETQYF. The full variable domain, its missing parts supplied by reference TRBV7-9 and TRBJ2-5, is DTGVSQNPRHKITKRGQNVTFRCDPISEHNRLYWYRQTLGQGPEFLTYFQNEAQLEKSRLLSDRFSAERPKGSFSTLEIQRTEQGDSAMYLCASSLEEWETQYFGPGTRLLVL.

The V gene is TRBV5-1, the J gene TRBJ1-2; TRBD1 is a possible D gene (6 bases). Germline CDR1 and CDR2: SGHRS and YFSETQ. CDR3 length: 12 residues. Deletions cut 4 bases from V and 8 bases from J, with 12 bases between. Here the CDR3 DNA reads TGCGCCAGCAGCCTGAACAGGGTAGGCTACACCTTC. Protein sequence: CASSLNRVGYTF.

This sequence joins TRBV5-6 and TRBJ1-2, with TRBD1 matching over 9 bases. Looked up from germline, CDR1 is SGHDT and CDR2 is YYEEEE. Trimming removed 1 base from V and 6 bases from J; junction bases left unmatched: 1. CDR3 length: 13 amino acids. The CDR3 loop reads CASSLWDRDGYTF. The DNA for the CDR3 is TGTGCCAGCAGCTTGTGGGACAGGGATGGCTACACCTTC. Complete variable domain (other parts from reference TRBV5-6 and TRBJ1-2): DAGVTQSPTHLIKTRGQQVTLRCSPKSGHDTVSWYQQALGQGPQFIFQYYEEEERQRGNFPDRFSGHQFPNYSSELNVNALLLGDSALYLCASSLWDRDGYTFGSGTRLTVV.

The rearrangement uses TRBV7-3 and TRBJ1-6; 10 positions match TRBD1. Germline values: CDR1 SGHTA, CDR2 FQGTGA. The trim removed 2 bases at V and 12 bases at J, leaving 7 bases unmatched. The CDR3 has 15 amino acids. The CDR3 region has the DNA TGTGCCAGCAGCTTAGGTGCCGGGACAGGGGTACCCCTCCACTTT. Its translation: CASSLGAGTGVPLHF.

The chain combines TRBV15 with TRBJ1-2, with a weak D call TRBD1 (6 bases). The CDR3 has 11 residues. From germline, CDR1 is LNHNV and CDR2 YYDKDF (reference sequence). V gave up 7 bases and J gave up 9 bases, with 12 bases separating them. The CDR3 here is CATKKQGRYTF. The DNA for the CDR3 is TGTGCCACCAAAAAACAGGGACGCTACACCTTC.

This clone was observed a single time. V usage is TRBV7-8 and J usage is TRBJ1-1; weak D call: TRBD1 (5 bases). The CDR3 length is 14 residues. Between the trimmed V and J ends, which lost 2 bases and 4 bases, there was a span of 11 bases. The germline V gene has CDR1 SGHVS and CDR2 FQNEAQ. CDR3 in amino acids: CASSLTGGATEAFF. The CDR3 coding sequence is TGTGCCAGCAGCTTAACGGGCGGGGCCACTGAAGCTTTCTTT.

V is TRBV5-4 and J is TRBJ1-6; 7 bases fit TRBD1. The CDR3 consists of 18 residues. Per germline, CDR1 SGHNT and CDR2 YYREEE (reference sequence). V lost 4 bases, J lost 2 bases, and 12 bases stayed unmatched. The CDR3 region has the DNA TGTGCCAGCAGCAAGGGGCAGGGGGTCCTTACCTATAATTCACCCCTCCACTTT. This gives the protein CASSKGQGVLTYNSPLHF.

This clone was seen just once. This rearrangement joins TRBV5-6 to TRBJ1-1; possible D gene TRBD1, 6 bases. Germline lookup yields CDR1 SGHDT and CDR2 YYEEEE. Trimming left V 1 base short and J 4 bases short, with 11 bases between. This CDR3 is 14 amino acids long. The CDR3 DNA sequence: TGTGCCAGCAGCTTGCGGACAGTAATCACTGAAGCTTTCTTT. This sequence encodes CASSLRTVITEAFF.

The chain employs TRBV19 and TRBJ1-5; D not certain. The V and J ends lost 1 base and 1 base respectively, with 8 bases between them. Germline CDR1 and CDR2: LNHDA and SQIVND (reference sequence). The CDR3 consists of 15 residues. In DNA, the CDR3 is TGTGCCAGTAGTATAGCCGGTTTGAGCAATCAGCCCCAGCATTTT. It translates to CASSIAGLSNQPQHF. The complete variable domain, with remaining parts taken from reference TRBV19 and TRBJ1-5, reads DGGITQSPKYLFRKEGQNVTLSCEQNLNHDAMYWYRQDPGQGLRLIYYSQIVNDFQKGDIAEGYSVSREKKESFPLTVTSAQKNPTAFYLCASSIAGLSNQPQHFGDGTRLSIL.

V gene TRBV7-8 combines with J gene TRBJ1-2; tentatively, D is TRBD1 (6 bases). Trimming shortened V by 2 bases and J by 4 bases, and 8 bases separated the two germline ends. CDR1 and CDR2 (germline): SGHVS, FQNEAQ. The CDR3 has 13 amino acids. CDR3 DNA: TGTGCCAGCAGCTTAAGGGGGACCTATGGCTACACCTTC. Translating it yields CASSLRGTYGYTF.

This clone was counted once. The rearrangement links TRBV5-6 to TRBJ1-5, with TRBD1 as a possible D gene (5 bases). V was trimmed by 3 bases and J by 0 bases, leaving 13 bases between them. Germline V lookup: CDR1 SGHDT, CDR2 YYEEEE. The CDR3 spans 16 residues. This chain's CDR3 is CASSSGGGFSNQPQHF. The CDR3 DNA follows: TGTGCCAGCAGCTCGGGCGGGGGATTTAGCAATCAGCCCCAGCATTTT. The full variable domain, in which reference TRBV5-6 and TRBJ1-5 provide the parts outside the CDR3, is DAGVTQSPTHLIKTRGQQVTLRCSPKSGHDTVSWYQQALGQGPQFIFQYYEEEERQRGNFPDRFSGHQFPNYSSELNVNALLLGDSALYLCASSSGGGFSNQPQHFGDGTRLSIL.

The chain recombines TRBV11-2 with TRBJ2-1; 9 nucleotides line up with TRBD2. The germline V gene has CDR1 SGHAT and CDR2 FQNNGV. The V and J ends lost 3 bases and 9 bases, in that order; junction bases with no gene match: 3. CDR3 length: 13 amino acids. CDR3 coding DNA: TGTGCCAGCAGCTTCAGCGGGGGGAGTGAGCAGTTCTTC. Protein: CASSFSGGSEQFF.

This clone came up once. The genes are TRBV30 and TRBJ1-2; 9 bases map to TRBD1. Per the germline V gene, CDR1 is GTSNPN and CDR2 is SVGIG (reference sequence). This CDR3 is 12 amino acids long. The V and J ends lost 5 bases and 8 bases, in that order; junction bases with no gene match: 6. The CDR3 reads CAWGQGMSGYTF. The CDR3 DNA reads TGTGCCTGGGGACAGGGGATGAGCGGCTACACCTTC.

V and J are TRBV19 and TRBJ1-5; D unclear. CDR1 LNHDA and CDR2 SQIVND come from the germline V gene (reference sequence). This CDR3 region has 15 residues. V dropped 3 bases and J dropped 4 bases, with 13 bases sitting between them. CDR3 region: CASSMESIGNQPQHF. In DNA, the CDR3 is TGTGCCAGTAGTATGGAGTCAATTGGGAATCAGCCCCAGCATTTT.

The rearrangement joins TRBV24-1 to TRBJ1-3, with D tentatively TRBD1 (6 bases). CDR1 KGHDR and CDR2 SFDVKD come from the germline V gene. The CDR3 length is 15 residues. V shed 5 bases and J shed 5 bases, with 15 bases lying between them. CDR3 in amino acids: CATSALQGSRNTIYF. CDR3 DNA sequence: TGTGCCACCAGTGCCTTACAGGGTTCTAGAAACACCATATATTTT.

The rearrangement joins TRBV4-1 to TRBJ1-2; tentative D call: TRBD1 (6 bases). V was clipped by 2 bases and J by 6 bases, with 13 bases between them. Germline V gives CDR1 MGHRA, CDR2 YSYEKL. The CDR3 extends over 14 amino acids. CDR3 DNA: TGCGCCAGCAGCCAAACAGGGAGAGGGGATGGCTACACCTTC. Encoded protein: CASSQTGRGDGYTF.

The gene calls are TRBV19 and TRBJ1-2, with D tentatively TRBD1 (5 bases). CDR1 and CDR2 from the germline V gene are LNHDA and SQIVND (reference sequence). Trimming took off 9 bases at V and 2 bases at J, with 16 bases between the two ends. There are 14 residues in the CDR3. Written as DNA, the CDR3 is TGTGCCAGCACTAACCGGGGGAGGAACTATGGCTACACCTTC. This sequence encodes CASTNRGRNYGYTF.

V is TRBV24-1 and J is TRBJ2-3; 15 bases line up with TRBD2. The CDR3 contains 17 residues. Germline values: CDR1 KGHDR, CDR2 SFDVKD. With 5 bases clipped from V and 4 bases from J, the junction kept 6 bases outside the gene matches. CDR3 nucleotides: TGTGCCACCAGTGGCCGGACTAGCGGGGGGGCGTCAGATACGCAGTATTTT. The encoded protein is CATSGRTSGGASDTQYF.

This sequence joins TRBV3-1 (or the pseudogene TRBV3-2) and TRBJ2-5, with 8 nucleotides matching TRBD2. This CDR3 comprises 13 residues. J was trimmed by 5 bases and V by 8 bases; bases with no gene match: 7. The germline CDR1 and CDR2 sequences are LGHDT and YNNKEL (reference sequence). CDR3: CASGGTSYETQYF. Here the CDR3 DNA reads TGTGCCAGCGGGGGGACTAGTTATGAGACCCAGTACTTC.